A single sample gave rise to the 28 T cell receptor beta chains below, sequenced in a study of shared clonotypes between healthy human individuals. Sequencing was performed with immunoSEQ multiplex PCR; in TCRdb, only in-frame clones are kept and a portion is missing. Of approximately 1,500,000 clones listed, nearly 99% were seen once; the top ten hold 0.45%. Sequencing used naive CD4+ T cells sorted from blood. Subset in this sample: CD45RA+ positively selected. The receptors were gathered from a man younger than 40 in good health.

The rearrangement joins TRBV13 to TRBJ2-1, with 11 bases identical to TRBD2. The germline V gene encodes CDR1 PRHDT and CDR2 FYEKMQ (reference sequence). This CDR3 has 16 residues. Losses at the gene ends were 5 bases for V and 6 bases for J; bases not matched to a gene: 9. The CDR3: CASSPPTLAGGNEQFF. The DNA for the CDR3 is TGTGCCAGCAGCCCACCTACGCTAGCGGGAGGCAATGAGCAGTTCTTC. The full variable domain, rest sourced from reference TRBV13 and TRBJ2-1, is AAGVIQSPRHLIKEKRETATLKCYPIPRHDTVYWYQQGPGQDPQFLISFYEKMQSDKGSIPDRFSAQQFSDYHSELNMSSLELGDSALYFCASSPPTLAGGNEQFFGPGTRLTVL.

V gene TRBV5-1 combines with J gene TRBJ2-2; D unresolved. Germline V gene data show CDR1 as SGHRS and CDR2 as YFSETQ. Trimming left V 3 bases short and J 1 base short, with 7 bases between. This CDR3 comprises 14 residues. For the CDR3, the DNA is TGCGCCAGCAGCTCCATATTGAACACCGGGGAGCTGTTTTTT. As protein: CASSSILNTGELFF.

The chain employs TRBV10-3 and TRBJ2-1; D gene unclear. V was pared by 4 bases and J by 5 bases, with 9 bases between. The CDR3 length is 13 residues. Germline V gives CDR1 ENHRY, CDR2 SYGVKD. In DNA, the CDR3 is TGTGCCATCAGTGTTGATTATAACAATGAGCAGTTCTTC. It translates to CAISVDYNNEQFF.

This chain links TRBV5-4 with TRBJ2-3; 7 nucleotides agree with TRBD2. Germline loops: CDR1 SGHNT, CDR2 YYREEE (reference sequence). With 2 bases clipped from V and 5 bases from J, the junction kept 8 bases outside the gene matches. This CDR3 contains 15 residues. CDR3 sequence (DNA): TGTGCCAGCAGCTTAGCGGGACCCGCCCAAGATACGCAGTATTTT. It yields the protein CASSLAGPAQDTQYF.

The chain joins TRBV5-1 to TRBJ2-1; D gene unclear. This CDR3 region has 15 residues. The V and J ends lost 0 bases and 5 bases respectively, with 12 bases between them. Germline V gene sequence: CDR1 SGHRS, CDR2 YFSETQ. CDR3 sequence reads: CASSLDSTSDNEQFF. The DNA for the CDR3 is TGCGCCAGCAGCTTGGATAGCACCTCGGACAATGAGCAGTTCTTC.

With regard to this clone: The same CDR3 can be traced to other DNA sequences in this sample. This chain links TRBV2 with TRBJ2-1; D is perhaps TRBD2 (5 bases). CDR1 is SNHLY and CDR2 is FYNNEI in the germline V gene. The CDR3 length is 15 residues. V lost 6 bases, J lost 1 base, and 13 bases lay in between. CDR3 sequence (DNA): TGTGCCAGCAGCTCCAGCGGCTCTTCCTACAATGAGCAGTTCTTC. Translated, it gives CASSSSGSSYNEQFF.

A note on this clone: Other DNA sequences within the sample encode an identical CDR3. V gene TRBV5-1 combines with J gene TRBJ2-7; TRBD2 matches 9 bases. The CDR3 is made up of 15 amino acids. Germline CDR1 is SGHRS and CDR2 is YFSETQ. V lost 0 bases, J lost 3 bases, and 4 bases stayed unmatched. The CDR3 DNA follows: TGCGCCAGCAGCTTGGTGATTAGCGGGAGCTACGAGCAGTACTTC. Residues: CASSLVISGSYEQYF.

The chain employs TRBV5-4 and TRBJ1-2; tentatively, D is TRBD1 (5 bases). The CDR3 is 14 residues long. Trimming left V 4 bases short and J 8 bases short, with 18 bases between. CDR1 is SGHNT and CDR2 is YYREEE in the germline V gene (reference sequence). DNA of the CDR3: TGTGCCAGCAGCCTAAGGGACCGATCGGACGGCTACACCTTC. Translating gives CASSLRDRSDGYTF. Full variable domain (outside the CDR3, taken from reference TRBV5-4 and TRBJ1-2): ETGVTQSPTHLIKTRGQQVTLRCSSQSGHNTVSWYQQALGQGPQFIFQYYREEENGRGNFPPRFSGLQFPNYSSELNVNALELDDSALYLCASSLRDRSDGYTFGSGTRLTVV.

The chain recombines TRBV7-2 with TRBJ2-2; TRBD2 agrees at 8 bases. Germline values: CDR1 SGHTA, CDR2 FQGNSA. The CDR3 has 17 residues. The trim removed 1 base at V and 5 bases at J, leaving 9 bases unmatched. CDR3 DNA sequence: TGTGCCAGCAGCTTAGGCGGCTGGAGCGGGAGTACCGGGGAGCTGTTTTTT. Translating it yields CASSLGGWSGSTGELFF.

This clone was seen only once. CDR3 DNA: TGCGCCAGCAGCTTGGCCGCGGGCCTCACAGATACGCAGTATTTT. Protein: CASSLAAGLTDTQYF. The rearrangement uses TRBV5-1 and TRBJ2-3, with D tentatively TRBD2 (5 bases). The CDR3 loop spans 15 amino acids. Germline V gene sequence: CDR1 SGHRS, CDR2 YFSETQ. V was clipped by 0 bases and J by 2 bases, with 10 bases between them. The full variable domain, its missing parts supplied by reference TRBV5-1 and TRBJ2-3, is KAGVTQTPRYLIKTRGQQVTLSCSPISGHRSVSWYQQTPGQGLQFLFEYFSETQRNKGNFPGRFSGRQFSNSRSEMNVSTLELGDSALYLCASSLAAGLTDTQYFGPGTRLTVL.

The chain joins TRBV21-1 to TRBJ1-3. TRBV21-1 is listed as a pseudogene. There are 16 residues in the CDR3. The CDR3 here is CASSFLRLASGNTIYF. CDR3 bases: TGTGCCAGCAGCTTCCTCCGCCTTGCCTCTGGAAACACCATATATTTT.

The CDR3: CASSLAGGQMSTDTQYF. The DNA for the CDR3 is TGTGCCAGCAGCTTAGCGGGGGGGCAGATGAGCACAGATACGCAGTATTTT. This chain connects TRBV7-6 to TRBJ2-3, with D perhaps matching TRBD2 (7 bases). The CDR3 is 17 amino acids. Trimming stripped 0 bases from V and 0 bases from J, with 13 bases between. Germline V gene data show CDR1 as SGHVS and CDR2 as FNYEAQ.

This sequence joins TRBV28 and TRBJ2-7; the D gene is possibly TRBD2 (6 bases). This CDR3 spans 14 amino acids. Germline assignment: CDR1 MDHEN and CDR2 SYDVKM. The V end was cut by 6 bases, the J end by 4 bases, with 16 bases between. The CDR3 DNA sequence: TGTGCCAGCAGATCACCGGGACTGAATTACGAGCAGTACTTC. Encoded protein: CASRSPGLNYEQYF.

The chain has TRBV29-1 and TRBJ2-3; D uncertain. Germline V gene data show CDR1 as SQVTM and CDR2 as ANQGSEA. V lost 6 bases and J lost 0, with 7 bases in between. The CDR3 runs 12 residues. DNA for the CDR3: TGCAGCGTGTCACTTAGCACAGATACGCAGTATTTT. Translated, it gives CSVSLSTDTQYF.

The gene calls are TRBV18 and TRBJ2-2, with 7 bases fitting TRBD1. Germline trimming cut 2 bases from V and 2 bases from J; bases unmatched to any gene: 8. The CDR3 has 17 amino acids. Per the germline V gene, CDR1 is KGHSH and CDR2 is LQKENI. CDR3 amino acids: CASSPKLGQINTGELFF. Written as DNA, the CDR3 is TGTGCCAGCTCACCAAAATTGGGACAGATTAACACCGGGGAGCTGTTTTTT.

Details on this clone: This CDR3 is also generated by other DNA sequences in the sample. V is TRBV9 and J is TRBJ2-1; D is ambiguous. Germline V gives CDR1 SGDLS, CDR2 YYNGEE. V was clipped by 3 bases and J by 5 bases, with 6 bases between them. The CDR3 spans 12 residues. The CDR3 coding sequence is TGTGCCAGCAGCGGAACCCACAATGAGCAGTTCTTC. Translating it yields CASSGTHNEQFF.

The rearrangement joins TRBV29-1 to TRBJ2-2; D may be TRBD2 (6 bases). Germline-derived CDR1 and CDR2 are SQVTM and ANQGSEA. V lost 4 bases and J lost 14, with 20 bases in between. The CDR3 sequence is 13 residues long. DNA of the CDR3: TGCAGCGTTGCCCCCATCGCGGGAAGCGGACTGTTTTTT. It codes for CSVAPIAGSGLFF.

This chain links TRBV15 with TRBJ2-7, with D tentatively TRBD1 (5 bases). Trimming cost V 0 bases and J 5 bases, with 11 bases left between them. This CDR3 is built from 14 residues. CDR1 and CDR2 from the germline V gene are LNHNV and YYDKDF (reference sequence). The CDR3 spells CATSRDDSLDEQYF. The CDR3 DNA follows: TGTGCCACCAGCAGAGACGACAGTCTTGACGAGCAGTACTTC.

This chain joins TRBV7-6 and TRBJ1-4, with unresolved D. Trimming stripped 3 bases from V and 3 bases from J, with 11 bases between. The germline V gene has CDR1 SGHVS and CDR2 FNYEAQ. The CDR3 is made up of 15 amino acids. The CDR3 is CASSFRVSPNEKLFF. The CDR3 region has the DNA TGTGCCAGCAGCTTCCGTGTTTCCCCTAATGAAAAACTGTTTTTT.

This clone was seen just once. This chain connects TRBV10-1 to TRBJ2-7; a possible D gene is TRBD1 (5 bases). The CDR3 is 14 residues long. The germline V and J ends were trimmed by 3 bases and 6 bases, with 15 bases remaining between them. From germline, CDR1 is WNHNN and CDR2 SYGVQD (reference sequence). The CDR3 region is CASSEQTDSSEQYF. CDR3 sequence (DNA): TGCGCCAGCAGTGAACAAACAGACAGTTCCGAGCAGTACTTC.

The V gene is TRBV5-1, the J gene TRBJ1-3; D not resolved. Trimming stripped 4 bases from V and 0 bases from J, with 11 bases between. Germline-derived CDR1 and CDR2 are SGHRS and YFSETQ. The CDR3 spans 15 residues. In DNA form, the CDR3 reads TGCGCCAGCAGCCACGCCGCGGGCTCTGGAAACACCATATATTTT. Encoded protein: CASSHAAGSGNTIYF.

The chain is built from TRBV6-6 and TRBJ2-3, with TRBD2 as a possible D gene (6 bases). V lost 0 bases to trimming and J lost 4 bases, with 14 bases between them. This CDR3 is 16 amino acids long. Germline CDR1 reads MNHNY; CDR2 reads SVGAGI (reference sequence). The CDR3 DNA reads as TGTGCCAGCAGTTACTCTGGGGGGATGGAGCCAGATACGCAGTATTTT. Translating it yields CASSYSGGMEPDTQYF.

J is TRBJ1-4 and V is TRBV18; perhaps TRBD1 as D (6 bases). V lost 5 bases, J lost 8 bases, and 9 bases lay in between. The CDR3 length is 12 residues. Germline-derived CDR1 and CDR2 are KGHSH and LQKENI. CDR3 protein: CASSFTGEKLFF. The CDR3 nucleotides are TGTGCCAGCTCATTTACAGGGGAAAAACTGTTTTTT.

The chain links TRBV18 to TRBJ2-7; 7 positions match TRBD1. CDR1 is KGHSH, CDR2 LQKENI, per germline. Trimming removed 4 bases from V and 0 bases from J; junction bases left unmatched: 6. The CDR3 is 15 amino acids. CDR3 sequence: CASSRPGQPSYEQYF. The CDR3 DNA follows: TGTGCCAGCTCACGACCGGGACAGCCCTCCTACGAGCAGTACTTC.

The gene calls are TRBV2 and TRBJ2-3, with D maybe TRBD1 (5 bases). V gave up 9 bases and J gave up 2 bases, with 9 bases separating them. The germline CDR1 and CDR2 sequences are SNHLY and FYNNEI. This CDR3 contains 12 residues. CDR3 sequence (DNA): TGTGCCAGACAGGCCTTCACAGATACGCAGTATTTT. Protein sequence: CARQAFTDTQYF.

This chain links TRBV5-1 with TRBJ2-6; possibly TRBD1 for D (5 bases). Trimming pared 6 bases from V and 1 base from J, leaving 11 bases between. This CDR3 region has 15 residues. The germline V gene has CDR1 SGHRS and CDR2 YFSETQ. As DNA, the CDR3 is TGCGCCAGCAAACAGGTGACATCTGGGGCCAACGTCCTGACTTTC. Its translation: CASKQVTSGANVLTF.

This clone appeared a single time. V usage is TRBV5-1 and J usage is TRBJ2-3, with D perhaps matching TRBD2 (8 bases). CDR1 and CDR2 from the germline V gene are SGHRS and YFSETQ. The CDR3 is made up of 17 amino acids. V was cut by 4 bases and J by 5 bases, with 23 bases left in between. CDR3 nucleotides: TGCGCCAGCAGCCGAGAGGGGGCCGGGAGGGCCCTAGATACGCAGTATTTT. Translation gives CASSREGAGRALDTQYF.

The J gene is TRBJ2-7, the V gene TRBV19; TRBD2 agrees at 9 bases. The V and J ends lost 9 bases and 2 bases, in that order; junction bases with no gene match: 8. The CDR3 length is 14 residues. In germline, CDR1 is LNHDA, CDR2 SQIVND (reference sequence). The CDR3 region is CASAPGLATYEQYF. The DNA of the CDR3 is TGTGCCAGCGCTCCGGGACTAGCAACCTACGAGCAGTACTTC.